Shown below are 32 T cell receptor beta chains from a single sample sequenced in a study of cytomegalovirus exposure and HLA in healthy donors. A multiplex PCR was run with 60 Vbeta primers and 13 Jbeta primers. Clones were sequenced by immunoSEQ multiplex PCR, and TCRdb holds only the in-frame ones, with some missing. Of 130,000 or so clones in the sample, around 84% were seen once. Sequencing was performed on PBMCs. These receptors were collected from a woman younger than 30 in good health and CMV-seropositive.

J is TRBJ2-5 and V is TRBV15; 7 bases agree with TRBD2. Germline V gene sequence: CDR1 LNHNV, CDR2 YYDKDF (reference sequence). The CDR3 sequence is 14 residues long. V lost 3 bases and J lost 3; bases outside the gene matches: 4. CDR3 sequence: CATSRRGKEETQYF. The CDR3, as DNA: TGTGCCACCAGCAGGCGGGGGAAGGAAGAGACCCAGTACTTC.

The chain joins TRBV29-1 to TRBJ2-1; 9 nucleotides match TRBD2. The CDR3 runs to 12 residues. Germline trimming cut 6 bases from V and 9 bases from J; bases unmatched to any gene: 6. Germline values: CDR1 SQVTM, CDR2 ANQGSEA. CDR3: CSVHGGGGEQFF. The CDR3 region has the DNA TGCAGCGTGCACGGCGGGGGGGGTGAGCAGTTCTTC.

The chain carries TRBV7-9 and TRBJ2-7; possible D gene TRBD1, 5 bases. The CDR3 runs to 13 residues. Germline-derived CDR1 and CDR2 are SEHNR and FQNEAQ (reference sequence). Trimming cost V 2 bases and J 5 bases, with 10 bases left between them. CDR3 DNA sequence: TGTGCCAGCAGCTTACAGGGTCTTGACGAGCAGTACTTC. Amino acids: CASSLQGLDEQYF.

This chain joins TRBV30 and TRBJ2-1; TRBD1 agrees at 9 bases. V trimming: 0 bases; J trimming: 5 bases; junction bases outside the gene matches: 5. The CDR3 has 15 amino acids. Looked up from germline, CDR1 is GTSNPN and CDR2 is SVGIG (reference sequence). The CDR3 DNA reads as TGTGCCTGGAGTGTATGGGACAGGGTAAACAATGAGCAGTTCTTC. Translated: CAWSVWDRVNNEQFF.

This clone was counted between two and nine times. This CDR3 reads CASSGQGATEAFF. For the CDR3, the DNA is TGTGCCAGCAGTGGACAGGGGGCGACTGAAGCTTTCTTT. This sequence joins TRBV6-5 and TRBJ1-1; 11 bases line up with TRBD1. The CDR3 is 13 amino acids. V lost 5 bases, J lost 5 bases, and 1 base stayed unmatched. The germline V gene encodes CDR1 MNHEY and CDR2 SVGAGI.

The chain is built from TRBV27 and TRBJ1-4; possible D gene TRBD1, 6 bases. CDR1 MNHEY and CDR2 SMNVEV come from the germline V gene (reference sequence). The CDR3 is made up of 15 amino acids. V was trimmed by 0 bases and J by 4 bases, leaving 9 bases between them. The CDR3 loop reads CASSLSGGLNEKLFF. CDR3 sequence (DNA): TGTGCCAGCAGTTTATCCGGGGGGCTTAATGAAAAACTGTTTTTT.

This chain uses TRBV14 with TRBJ1-3; D gene ambiguous. V lost 4 bases and J lost 0, with 10 bases in between. The germline V gene has CDR1 SGHDN and CDR2 FVKESK. This CDR3 is 15 amino acids long. The DNA of the CDR3 is TGTGCCAGCAGCCGCCAGGCCTCCTCTGGAAACACCATATATTTT. As protein: CASSRQASSGNTIYF.

V gene TRBV6-5 combines with J gene TRBJ2-3; 11 bases line up with TRBD2. Germline V gene sequence: CDR1 MNHEY, CDR2 SVGAGI. CDR3 length equals 15 residues. V trimming: 6 bases; J trimming: 8 bases; junction bases outside the gene matches: 10. The CDR3 protein is CASSHPTSGDVTQYF. The CDR3, as DNA: TGTGCCAGCAGCCATCCGACTAGCGGGGACGTTACGCAGTATTTT.

This clone was seen repeatedly, ten times or more. This chain joins TRBV10-1 and TRBJ1-4; D possibly corresponds to TRBD1 (6 bases). This CDR3 has 16 amino acids. Germline V gives CDR1 WNHNN, CDR2 SYGVQD (reference sequence). Between the trimmed V and J ends, which lost 5 bases and 2 bases, there was a span of 15 bases. The chain's CDR3 is CASSTMVGATNEKLFF. The CDR3 bases are TGCGCCAGCAGTACGATGGTGGGGGCGACTAATGAAAAACTGTTTTTT.

This chain uses TRBV30 with TRBJ2-3; 9 nucleotides align to TRBD1. This CDR3 comprises 15 residues. Germline V gene lookup returns CDR1 GTSNPN and CDR2 SVGIG (reference sequence). V gave up 3 bases and J gave up 4 bases; unmatched junction bases: 8. In DNA, the CDR3 is TGTGCCTGGAGGGCCGGGACAGGGTTCTCAGATACGCAGTATTTT. Amino acid sequence: CAWRAGTGFSDTQYF.

The chain is built from TRBV28 and TRBJ1-6; D might be TRBD1 (6 bases). The CDR3 sequence is 14 residues long. Between the trimmed V and J ends, which lost 6 bases and 1 base, there was a span of 7 bases. Germline CDR1 reads MDHEN; CDR2 reads SYDVKM. This CDR3 reads CASSTGSYNSPLHF. The CDR3 nucleotides are TGTGCCAGCAGCACAGGGTCCTATAATTCACCCCTCCACTTT.

The gene calls are TRBV27 and TRBJ1-2; the D gene is possibly TRBD1 (5 bases). The CDR3 is 14 amino acids. V lost 6 bases to trimming and J lost 3 bases, with 14 bases between them. Germline CDR1 reads MNHEY; CDR2 reads SMNVEV (reference sequence). CDR3 bases: TGTGCCAGCAGCCCCAGGACAAACTACTATGGCTACACCTTC. It translates to CASSPRTNYYGYTF.

The V gene is TRBV30, the J gene TRBJ1-2; unclear D gene. CDR3 size: 13 residues. Deletions cut 2 bases from V and 3 bases from J, with 10 bases between. In germline, CDR1 is GTSNPN, CDR2 SVGIG (reference sequence). The CDR3 here is CAWSPGSDYGYTF. The CDR3 DNA follows: TGTGCCTGGAGTCCCGGGTCAGACTATGGCTACACCTTC. The full variable domain, in which reference TRBV30 and TRBJ1-2 provide the parts outside the CDR3, is SQTIHQWPATLVQPVGSPLSLECTVEGTSNPNLYWYRQAAGRGLQLLFYSVGIGQISSEVPQNLSASRPQDRQFILSSKKLLLSDSGFYLCAWSPGSDYGYTFGSGTRLTVV.

The chain is built from TRBV6-1 and TRBJ1-3; D is perhaps TRBD1 (6 bases). The V gene lost 8 bases and the J gene lost 6 bases, with 11 bases spanning the gap. Germline CDR1 reads MNHNS; CDR2 reads SASEGT. The CDR3 loop spans 12 amino acids. The CDR3 here is CASGAGANTIYF. The CDR3 coding sequence is TGTGCCAGCGGGGCAGGGGCAAACACCATATATTTT.

The gene calls are TRBV9 and TRBJ2-3; a weak D match, TRBD1 (5 bases). Germline V CDR1 and CDR2: SGDLS, YYNGEE. Trimming pared 1 base from V and 2 bases from J, leaving 23 bases between. This CDR3 is 19 amino acids long. CDR3 coding DNA: TGTGCCAGCAGCGTAACGAAGGGGCGCAGAGGACGCAACACAGATACGCAGTATTTT. Translating gives CASSVTKGRRGRNTDTQYF.

This clone occurred once. The gene calls are TRBV7-2 and TRBJ2-1; 8 bases fit TRBD2. The V gene end was trimmed by 8 bases and the J gene end by 8 bases; junction bases not matched to a gene: 11. The V gene's germline CDR1 is SGHTA and CDR2 FQGNSA. The length of the CDR3 is 14 residues. CDR3 DNA: TGTGCCAGCTCCCGGGGGGGCTATGACCATGAGCAGTTCTTC. It encodes CASSRGGYDHEQFF.

This clone occurred a few times. The chain uses TRBV7-6 and TRBJ2-3; no firm D call. The CDR3 sequence is 14 residues long. Germline V lookup: CDR1 SGHVS, CDR2 FNYEAQ. V lost 0 bases, J lost 3 bases, and 7 bases lay in between. CDR3 sequence: CASSLAMETDTQYF. In DNA, the CDR3 is TGTGCCAGCAGCTTAGCGATGGAGACAGATACGCAGTATTTT.

This chain links TRBV7-9 with TRBJ2-5; TRBD1 is a possible D gene (5 bases). Germline loops: CDR1 SEHNR, CDR2 FQNEAQ (reference sequence). The CDR3 spans 13 residues. V shed 5 bases and J shed 2 bases, with 9 bases lying between them. CDR3 nucleotides: TGTGCCAGCAGCCGCAGGGATCAAGAGACCCAGTACTTC. Protein product: CASSRRDQETQYF.

The chain combines TRBV4-1 with TRBJ2-3; TRBD2 matches 11 bases. CDR3 length: 16 amino acids. V shed 6 bases and J 5 bases; nucleotides not matched to a gene: 10. The germline V gene encodes CDR1 MGHRA and CDR2 YSYEKL. The CDR3 spells CASSRYSGGAVDTQYF. The CDR3 bases are TGCGCCAGCAGTCGCTATAGCGGGGGGGCCGTAGATACGCAGTATTTT.

The chain couples TRBV6-1 to TRBJ1-1, with 9 bases identical to TRBD1. CDR1 MNHNS and CDR2 SASEGT come from the germline V gene. V shed 3 bases and J 6 bases; nucleotides not matched to a gene: 5. There are 14 residues in the CDR3. Here the CDR3 reads CASSEWGQGSEAFF. For the CDR3, the DNA is TGTGCCAGCAGTGAGTGGGGACAGGGCTCTGAAGCTTTCTTT.

The chain is built from TRBV7-9 and TRBJ2-7; D is possibly TRBD2 (5 bases). The CDR3 is 13 residues long. CDR1 and CDR2 from the germline V gene are SEHNR and FQNEAQ (reference sequence). V lost 1 base to trimming and J lost 6 bases, with 10 bases between them. CDR3 DNA: TGTGCCAGCAGCTTAGTAGGCCTAGCCGAGCAGTACTTC. Translation: CASSLVGLAEQYF. The complete variable domain, with remaining parts taken from reference TRBV7-9 and TRBJ2-7, reads DTGVSQNPRHKITKRGQNVTFRCDPISEHNRLYWYRQTLGQGPEFLTYFQNEAQLEKSRLLSDRFSAERPKGSFSTLEIQRTEQGDSAMYLCASSLVGLAEQYFGPGTRLTVT.

This chain connects TRBV30 to TRBJ1-1; 11 nucleotides align to TRBD1. J was trimmed by 3 bases and V by 5 bases; bases with no gene match: 11. The CDR3 is made up of 16 amino acids. Germline V gives CDR1 GTSNPN, CDR2 SVGIG (reference sequence). CDR3 protein: CAWDRTGGGLDTEAFF. CDR3 DNA sequence: TGTGCCTGGGATCGGACAGGGGGCGGATTGGACACTGAAGCTTTCTTT. The full variable domain, with the rest looked up from reference TRBV30 and TRBJ1-1, is SQTIHQWPATLVQPVGSPLSLECTVEGTSNPNLYWYRQAAGRGLQLLFYSVGIGQISSEVPQNLSASRPQDRQFILSSKKLLLSDSGFYLCAWDRTGGGLDTEAFFGQGTRLTVV.

This chain connects TRBV7-9 to TRBJ2-3, with a weak D call TRBD1 (5 bases). Trimming removed 1 base at V and 2 bases at J, with 10 bases between. The length of the CDR3 is 15 residues. Looked up from germline, CDR1 is SEHNR and CDR2 is FQNEAQ (reference sequence). The CDR3 reads CASSLVQGFTDTQYF. CDR3 DNA: TGTGCCAGCAGCTTAGTCCAGGGATTCACAGATACGCAGTATTTT.

The V and J genes are TRBV6-6 and TRBJ1-4; 10 bases fit TRBD1. CDR1 MNHNY and CDR2 SVGAGI come from the germline V gene (reference sequence). This CDR3 has 14 amino acids. The ends lost 6 bases at V and 5 bases at J; junction bases unmatched: 3. The CDR3 loop is CASSKGQGNEKLFF. The CDR3 DNA reads as TGTGCCAGCAGCAAGGGACAGGGGAATGAAAAACTGTTTTTT.

This clone was recorded once. This chain uses TRBV25-1 with TRBJ2-3, with 12 bases fitting TRBD2. The ends lost 3 bases at V and 3 bases at J; junction bases unmatched: 4. The CDR3 length is 16 residues. CDR1 and CDR2 from the germline V gene are MGHDK and SYGVNS. CDR3 in DNA: TGTGCCAGCAGTGATGGAGGGACTAGCGGGACAGATACGCAGTATTTT. Protein sequence: CASSDGGTSGTDTQYF.

The V call is TRBV18, the J call TRBJ2-6; D is possibly TRBD1 (5 bases). The CDR3 spans 15 residues. V was trimmed by 6 bases and J by 0 bases, leaving 9 bases between them. Germline V gene sequence: CDR1 KGHSH, CDR2 LQKENI. The CDR3 loop reads CASSVDISGANVLTF. In nucleotides, the CDR3 is TGTGCCAGCTCCGTGGACATCTCTGGGGCCAACGTCCTGACTTTC.

This clone was detected only a few times. The chain carries TRBV6-5 and TRBJ1-2; D might be TRBD1 (6 bases). This CDR3 has 15 residues. The ends were cut back, 5 bases at V and 5 bases at J, with 18 bases in the middle. Germline CDR1 reads MNHEY; CDR2 reads SVGAGI. CDR3 region: CASSPRTEVGYGYTF. CDR3 sequence (DNA): TGTGCCAGCAGTCCTCGGACAGAGGTTGGGTATGGCTACACCTTC.

This clone has only one observation. The rearrangement joins TRBV6-1 to TRBJ2-7; 10 positions agree with TRBD2. J gave up 3 bases and V 6 bases, and 5 bases lay outside the gene matches. Germline CDR1 and CDR2: MNHNS and SASEGT. This CDR3 has 14 amino acids. The CDR3 DNA reads as TGTGCCAGCAGGAGGACTAGCGGAATCTACGAGCAGTACTTC. Translating it yields CASRRTSGIYEQYF.

CDR3 amino acids: CASSLRHMPWETQYF. CDR3 DNA: TGTGCCAGCAGCCTCAGACACATGCCTTGGGAGACCCAGTACTTC. The V gene is TRBV9, the J gene TRBJ2-5; D remains unclear. The CDR3 has 15 residues. Germline V gene lookup returns CDR1 SGDLS and CDR2 YYNGEE. The V and J ends lost 4 bases and 5 bases respectively, with 18 bases between them. Complete variable domain (other parts from reference TRBV9 and TRBJ2-5): DSGVTQTPKHLITATGQRVTLRCSPRSGDLSVYWYQQSLDQGLQFLIQYYNGEERAKGNILERFSAQQFPDLHSELNLSSLELGDSALYFCASSLRHMPWETQYFGPGTRLLVL.

This chain links TRBV9 with TRBJ2-3; 14 bases are shared with TRBD2. The CDR3 is 16 residues long. The J segment lost 5 bases and the V segment lost 4 bases, leaving 6 bases of the junction unmatched. Germline V gene sequence: CDR1 SGDLS, CDR2 YYNGEE. The CDR3, as DNA: TGTGCCAGCAGCCCAGGACTAGCGGGGGGAAAAGATACGCAGTATTTT. Amino acid sequence: CASSPGLAGGKDTQYF. Full variable domain (remainder filled in from reference TRBV9 and TRBJ2-3): DSGVTQTPKHLITATGQRVTLRCSPRSGDLSVYWYQQSLDQGLQFLIQYYNGEERAKGNILERFSAQQFPDLHSELNLSSLELGDSALYFCASSPGLAGGKDTQYFGPGTRLTVL.

This clone was counted once. This chain connects TRBV5-1 to TRBJ2-1; 7 bases are shared with TRBD1. Germline assignment: CDR1 SGHRS and CDR2 YFSETQ. Trimming took 4 bases from V and 6 from J; bases not matched to a gene: 7. CDR3 length: 14 residues. CDR3 nucleotide sequence: TGCGCCAGCAGCCTCCGAACAGGGGTCAATGAGCAGTTCTTC. Amino acid sequence: CASSLRTGVNEQFF.

Of note for this clone: The junction departs from germline at one end; a sequencing error may be responsible. The chain combines TRBV7-9 with TRBJ1-6; 7 nucleotides match TRBD1. There are 14 residues in the CDR3. The germline V gene has CDR1 SEHNR and CDR2 FQNEAQ (reference sequence). The CDR3 nucleotides are TGTTCCAGCAGCTTATTCAGGGGGGATTCACCCCTCCACTTT. Its protein product is CSSSLFRGDSPLHF. The entire variable domain, with the rest obtained from reference TRBV7-9 and TRBJ1-6, is as follows: DTGVSQNPRHKITKRGQNVTFRCDPISEHNRLYWYRQTLGQGPEFLTYFQNEAQLEKSRLLSDRFSAERPKGSFSTLEIQRTEQGDSAMYLCSSSLFRGDSPLHFGNGTRLTVT.